This entry is about one T cell receptor (beta chain). The antigen remains unidentified. Time point denoted: pre-sensitization, week 0. Treatment given: therapeutic diphenylcyclopropenone sensitization with weekly scalp DPC. Unfractionated whole blood yielded the extracted total RNA. Using its own MiXCR run on the RACE reads, TCRdb lists one record per CDR3 protein. This table holds roughly 120,000 distinct CDR3 sequences, approximately 15% found once. These data are taken from a study of human T cells and chemical hapten exposure. Study summary: Small discrepancies in pooled library volume mainly accounted for the varying TCR yields per sample. Whole-study results and caveats: Among expanded TCRs, significantly more large CDR3 similarity clusters formed than among controls.

The specimen comprised whole blood, sampled in connection with sensitization to the hapten diphenylcyclopropenone (DPC). This TCR came from a woman younger than 35 with alopecia areata. Some clones in this sample may be carry-over from other donors' samples.

The CDR3: CASSQVGGTQYF. CDR3 sequence (DNA): TGTGCCAGCAGCCAAGTGGGGGGCACCCAGTACTTC. This sequence joins TRBV7-2 and TRBJ2-5, with D perhaps TRBD1 or TRBD2 (6 bases each). This CDR3 is 12 amino acids long. Trimming cost V 5 bases and J 8 bases, with 12 bases left between them. The germline CDR1 and CDR2 sequences are SGHTA and FQGNSA.